The 17 T cell receptor beta chains presented below share a single source sample, sequenced in a study of T-cell reconstitution after alpha-beta-depleted transplantation in children. The authors prepared the TCRbeta library with unique molecular identifiers. From the PCR reads, TCRdb called clonotypes with MiXCR, one entry per CDR3 protein. The table lists about 310,000 distinct CDR3 sequences, more than 20% of them singletons. The material sequenced was PBMCs, mostly from graft donor cells, taken 180 days after TCRalphabeta/CD19-depleted stem cell transplant. Receptors originate from a male patient aged 10 to 17 who had a stem cell transplant for acute lymphoblastic leukemia, so the T cells may come from the graft donor.

This chain links TRBV27 with TRBJ1-5; a possible D gene is TRBD1 (6 bases). The germline V and J ends were trimmed by 3 bases and 7 bases, with 22 bases remaining between them. CDR1 is MNHEY and CDR2 is SMNVEV in the germline V gene (reference sequence). CDR3 length: 17 residues. Here the CDR3 DNA reads TGTGCCAGCAGTTTTTCCCATCGATACAGGGCTGGGCAGCCCCAGCATTTT. This codes for CASSFSHRYRAGQPQHF.

The rearrangement links TRBV4-1 to TRBJ1-5; 7 bases fit TRBD1. V was pared by 4 bases and J by 0 bases, with 6 bases of the junction left unmatched. This CDR3 spans 16 amino acids. Germline values: CDR1 MGHRA, CDR2 YSYEKL. The DNA of the CDR3 is TGCGCCAGCAGCCTCCAGGGGGGATTTAGCAATCAGCCCCAGCATTTT. This encodes CASSLQGGFSNQPQHF.

This clonotype was counted many times. This chain's CDR3 is CASSYGASGYGYTF. CDR3 in DNA: TGTGCCAGCAGTTACGGGGCTTCCGGCTATGGCTACACCTTC. The chain is built from TRBV6-5 and TRBJ1-2; maybe TRBD1 (5 bases). The CDR3 contains 14 residues. Germline values: CDR1 MNHEY, CDR2 SVGAGI. V was shortened by 2 bases and J by 4 bases, with 11 bases between the two germline ends.

In DNA form, the CDR3 reads TGTGCCAGCAGCCAAGCCGCCAGAGGACTTAGCAGAGAGACCCAGTACTTC. This encodes CASSQAARGLSRETQYF. This sequence joins TRBV3-1 and TRBJ2-5, with a possible D match to TRBD2 (5 bases). There are 17 residues in the CDR3. In germline, CDR1 is LGHDT, CDR2 YNNKEL (reference sequence). V lost 1 base to trimming and J lost 4 bases, with 19 bases between them.

This chain joins TRBV7-2 and TRBJ2-7; weak D call: TRBD2 (6 bases). Trimming took 2 bases from V and 3 from J, leaving 8 bases between them. CDR1 and CDR2 from the germline V gene are SGHTA and FQGNSA. The CDR3 consists of 13 residues. The CDR3, as DNA: TGTGCCAGCAGCTTACTAGCGTACTACGAGCAGTACTTC. It is translated as CASSLLAYYEQYF.

This clonotype occurred many times. This chain links TRBV27 with TRBJ2-2; D is perhaps TRBD2 (5 bases). V shed 0 bases and J shed 1 base, with 6 bases lying between them. Germline V gives CDR1 MNHEY, CDR2 SMNVEV (reference sequence). The CDR3 totals 15 residues. Here the CDR3 DNA reads TGTGCCAGCAGTTTATCGAGGGAGAACACCGGGGAGCTGTTTTTT. Its protein is CASSLSRENTGELFF.

This clonotype has only a few counts. The chain uses TRBV7-9 and TRBJ1-5; the D gene is possibly TRBD1 (5 bases). V dropped 2 bases and J dropped 5 bases, with 19 bases sitting between them. CDR3 size: 17 residues. From germline, CDR1 is SEHNR and CDR2 FQNEAQ (reference sequence). CDR3: CASSLNGYGGGYQPQHF. The CDR3 nucleotides read TGTGCCAGCAGCTTAAATGGGTACGGGGGAGGGTATCAGCCCCAGCATTTT.

This sequence joins TRBV20-1 and TRBJ1-4; D call uncertain. The germline V gene has CDR1 DFQATT and CDR2 SNEGSKA (reference sequence). Trimming shortened V by 3 bases and J by 5 bases, and 7 bases separated the two germline ends. The CDR3 runs 12 residues. The CDR3 DNA reads as TGCAGTGCTAGGGGTACCAATGAAAAACTGTTTTTT. This encodes CSARGTNEKLFF.

As for this clonotype: A read error is possible here, since a much larger clone lies one base away. J is TRBJ1-2 and V is TRBV29-1; D remains unclear. CDR1 is SQVTM, CDR2 ANQGSEA, per germline. This CDR3 comprises 11 residues. The CDR3 coding sequence is TGCAGCGTTGACGGCGGCTATGGCTCCACCTTC. Its protein is CSVDGGYGSTF.

The chain recombines TRBV5-1 with TRBJ2-2; no clear D gene. Germline assignment: CDR1 SGHRS and CDR2 YFSETQ. V was clipped by 0 bases and J by 1 base, with 10 bases between them. The CDR3 runs to 16 residues. The CDR3 reads CASSLVNVMNTGELFF. The CDR3 DNA follows: TGCGCCAGCAGCTTGGTGAACGTAATGAACACCGGGGAGCTGTTTTTT.

This rearrangement joins TRBV29-1 to TRBJ2-7; no definite D call. V was cut by 6 bases and J by 6 bases, with 9 bases left in between. This CDR3 is 10 amino acids long. Germline loops: CDR1 SQVTM, CDR2 ANQGSEA. The DNA for the CDR3 is TGCAGCGTCCTGGGTCTCGAGCAGTACTTC. It encodes CSVLGLEQYF.

This chain joins TRBV19 and TRBJ2-1; 8 bases line up with TRBD2. This CDR3 is built from 15 residues. CDR1 and CDR2 (germline): LNHDA, SQIVND (reference sequence). Trimming cost V 6 bases and J 2 bases; bases outside gene matches: 6. The DNA for the CDR3 is TGTGCCAGTAGCACCACTAGCGGACCCTACAATGAGCAGTTCTTC. This encodes CASSTTSGPYNEQFF.

This clonotype came up a few times. The V gene is TRBV6-5, the J gene TRBJ2-7; 10 positions agree with TRBD2. Trimming at V came to 2 bases and at J to 6 bases, leaving 10 bases not matched to a gene. CDR3 size: 16 residues. Germline values: CDR1 MNHEY, CDR2 SVGAGI. The CDR3 DNA reads as TGTGCCAGCAGTTACCGTATACTAGCGGGAAGGGGCGAGCAGTACTTC. Protein sequence: CASSYRILAGRGEQYF.

V usage is TRBV18 and J usage is TRBJ1-2; D remains ambiguous. Germline V gene lookup returns CDR1 KGHSH and CDR2 LQKENI. Trimming pared 3 bases from V and 2 bases from J, leaving 4 bases between. This CDR3 region has 12 residues. Here the CDR3 reads CASSPSNYGYTF. DNA of the CDR3: TGTGCCAGCTCACCTTCGAACTATGGCTACACCTTC.

This sequence joins TRBV11-1 and TRBJ2-6; unclear D gene. V was cut by 5 bases and J by 4 bases, with 21 bases left in between. Germline loops: CDR1 SGHAT, CDR2 FQDESV (reference sequence). This CDR3 spans 18 amino acids. The CDR3 nucleotides are TGTGCCAGCAGCACCCCGGCAGGATCCTTCCTCGGGGCCAACGTCCTGACTTTC. Protein product: CASSTPAGSFLGANVLTF.

This clonotype was counted a few times. The rearrangement links TRBV5-4 to TRBJ1-6; no clear D. The V end lost 5 bases, the J end lost 4 bases, and 16 bases lay between the germline ends. The germline gives CDR1 SGHNT, CDR2 YYREEE (reference sequence). This CDR3 contains 16 residues. CDR3: CASRHGPRIYNSPLHF. The CDR3 region has the DNA TGTGCCAGCAGACACGGACCGCGAATTTATAATTCACCCCTCCACTTT.

Worth noting for this clonotype: Sequence at one end of the junction differs from germline and may be a read error. The chain couples TRBV5-5 to TRBJ1-2; tentative D call: TRBD1 (6 bases). Germline-derived CDR1 and CDR2 are SGHKS and YYEKEE (reference sequence). This CDR3 region has 13 residues. CDR3 in amino acids: CASSITDSYGFTF. The CDR3, as DNA: TGTGCCAGCAGCATAACGGACAGCTATGGCTTCACCTTC.